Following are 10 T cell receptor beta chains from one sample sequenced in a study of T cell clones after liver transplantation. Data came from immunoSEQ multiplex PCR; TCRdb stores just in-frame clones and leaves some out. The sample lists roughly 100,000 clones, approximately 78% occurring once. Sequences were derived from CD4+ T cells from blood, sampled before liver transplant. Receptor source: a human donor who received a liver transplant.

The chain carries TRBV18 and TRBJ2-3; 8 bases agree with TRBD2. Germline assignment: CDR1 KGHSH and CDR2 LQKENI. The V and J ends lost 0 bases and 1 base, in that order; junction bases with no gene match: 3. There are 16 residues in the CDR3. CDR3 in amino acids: CASSPPALAGTDTQYF. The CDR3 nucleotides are TGTGCCAGCTCACCACCGGCACTAGCGGGCACAGATACGCAGTATTTT.

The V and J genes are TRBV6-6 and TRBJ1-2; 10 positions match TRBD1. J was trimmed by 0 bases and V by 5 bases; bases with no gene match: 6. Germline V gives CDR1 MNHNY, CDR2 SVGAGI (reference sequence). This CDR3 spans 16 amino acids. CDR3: CASSGGTGAANYGYTF. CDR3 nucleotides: TGTGCCAGCAGTGGAGGGACAGGGGCGGCTAACTATGGCTACACCTTC.

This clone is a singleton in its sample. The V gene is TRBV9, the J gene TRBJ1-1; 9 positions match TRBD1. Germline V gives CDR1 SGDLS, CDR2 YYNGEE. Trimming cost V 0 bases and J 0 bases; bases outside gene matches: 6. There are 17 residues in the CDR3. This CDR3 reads CASSVVGTGYMNTEAFF. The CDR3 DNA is TGTGCCAGCAGCGTAGTGGGGACAGGGTACATGAACACTGAAGCTTTCTTT.

CDR3 sequence: CASSHPGTWGEKLFF. The CDR3 DNA reads TGTGCCAGCAGCCACCCCGGGACATGGGGGGAAAAACTGTTTTTT. The chain employs TRBV6-6 and TRBJ1-4; D might be TRBD1 (6 bases). V was trimmed by 6 bases and J by 8 bases, leaving 19 bases between them. This CDR3 comprises 15 residues. Germline V gene data show CDR1 as MNHNY and CDR2 as SVGAGI (reference sequence).

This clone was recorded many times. CDR3 sequence (DNA): TGTGCCAGCAGCTCAGACAGGTACAATGAGCAGTTCTTC. Residues: CASSSDRYNEQFF. V usage is TRBV5-8 and J usage is TRBJ2-1; TRBD1 might be the D (6 bases). This CDR3 has 13 amino acids. V lost 3 bases and J lost 4, with 8 bases in between. The germline V gene encodes CDR1 SGHTS and CDR2 YDEGEE.

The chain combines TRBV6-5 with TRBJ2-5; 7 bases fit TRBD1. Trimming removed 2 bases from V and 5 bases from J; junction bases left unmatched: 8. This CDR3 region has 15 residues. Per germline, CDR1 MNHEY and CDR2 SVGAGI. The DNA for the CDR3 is TGTGCCAGCAGTTACACCGGACAGGCAGGGGAGACCCAGTACTTC. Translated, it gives CASSYTGQAGETQYF.

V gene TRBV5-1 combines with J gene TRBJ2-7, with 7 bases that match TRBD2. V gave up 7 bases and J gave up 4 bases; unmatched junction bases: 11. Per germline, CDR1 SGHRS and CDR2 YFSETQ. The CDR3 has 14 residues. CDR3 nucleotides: TGCGCCAGCCGGGAGGCTAGTAGCGGTTACGAGCAGTACTTC. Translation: CASREASSGYEQYF.

This CDR3 reads CSVFLASGSTYEQYF. CDR3 bases: TGCAGCGTTTTCCTCGCCTCCGGGAGCACTTACGAGCAGTACTTC. The chain recombines TRBV29-1 with TRBJ2-7; possible D gene TRBD2, 6 bases. The CDR3 runs 15 residues. Trimming stripped 5 bases from V and 4 bases from J, with 21 bases between. Germline V lookup: CDR1 SQVTM, CDR2 ANQGSEA.

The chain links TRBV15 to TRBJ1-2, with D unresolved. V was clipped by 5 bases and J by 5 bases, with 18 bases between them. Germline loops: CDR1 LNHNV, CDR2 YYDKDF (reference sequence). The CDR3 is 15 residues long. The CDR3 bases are TGTGCCACCAGCTCCCTCGGCAGGTTAGAATATGGCTACACCTTC. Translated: CATSSLGRLEYGYTF. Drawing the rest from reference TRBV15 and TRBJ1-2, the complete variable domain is DAMVIQNPRYQVTQFGKPVTLSCSQTLNHNVMYWYQQKSSQAPKLLFHYYDKDFNNEADTPDNFQSRRPNTSFCFLDIRSPGLGDTAMYLCATSSLGRLEYGYTFGSGTRLTVV.

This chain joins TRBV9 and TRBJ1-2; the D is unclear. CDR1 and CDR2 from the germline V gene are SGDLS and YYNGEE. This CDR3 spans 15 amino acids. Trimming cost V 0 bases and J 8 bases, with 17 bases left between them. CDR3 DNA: TGTGCCAGCAGCGTAGAGTCTGGAATTGAGGGCGGCTACACCTTC. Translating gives CASSVESGIEGGYTF. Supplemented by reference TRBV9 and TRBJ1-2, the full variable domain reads DSGVTQTPKHLITATGQRVTLRCSPRSGDLSVYWYQQSLDQGLQFLIQYYNGEERAKGNILERFSAQQFPDLHSELNLSSLELGDSALYFCASSVESGIEGGYTFGSGTRLTVV.